This T cell receptor (beta chain) was captured in a study of prognosis after radiotherapy for stage I lung cancer. Looking at the study overall: Patients with tumors diagnosed as squamous cell carcinoma numbered seven, and those with adenocarcinoma twelve.

Trimming cost V 6 bases and J 9 bases, with 12 bases left between them. Germline values: CDR1 MNHNS, CDR2 SASEGT. This CDR3 has 12 amino acids. No patient had prior chemotherapy, radiotherapy or other malignancies, and all were node-negative on CT and PET/CT. This clonotype was found many times. What it binds is not known. Points from the study as a whole: In patients who developed distant metastases, Shannon entropy measured after stereotactic body radiation therapy was lower, and baseline Shannon entropy was not associated with metastases. Before stereotactic body radiation therapy the median unique TCR clone count was over 9,500, and afterwards it fell to 6,861.

Multiplex PCR, run in two rounds, amplified TCR beta CDR3 from genomic DNA. Gene-specific TRBV and TRBJ primers were used in PCR round one. One entry per CDR3 protein, called by TCRdb with MiXCR from the multiplex PCR reads. The data contain tens of thousands of distinct CDR3 sequences, about a third of them singletons. Sequenced material: PBMCs, taken before or after stereotactic body radiation therapy (not recorded which). The chain links TRBV6-1 to TRBJ2-1, with D perhaps matching TRBD2 (7 bases). This TCR was sampled from a donor over 45 with non-small cell lung cancer. This CDR3 is CASSHGGPEQFF. Here the CDR3 DNA reads TGTGCCAGCAGCCACGGGGGGCCTGAGCAGTTCTTC.